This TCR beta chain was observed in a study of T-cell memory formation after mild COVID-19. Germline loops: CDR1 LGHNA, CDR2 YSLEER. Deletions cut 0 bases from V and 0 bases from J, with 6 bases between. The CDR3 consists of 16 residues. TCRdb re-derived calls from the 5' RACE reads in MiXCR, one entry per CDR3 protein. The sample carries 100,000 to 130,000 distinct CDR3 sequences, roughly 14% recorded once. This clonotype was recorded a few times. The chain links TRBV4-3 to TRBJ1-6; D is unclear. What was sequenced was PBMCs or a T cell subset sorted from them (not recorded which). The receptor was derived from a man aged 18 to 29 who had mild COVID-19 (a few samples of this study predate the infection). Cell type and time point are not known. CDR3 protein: CASSQDRSSYNSPLHF. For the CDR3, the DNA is TGCGCCAGCAGCCAAGACCGCAGCTCCTATAATTCACCCCTCCACTTT.